Listed below are T cell receptor beta chains from one sample, sequenced in a study of blood T cell repertoires in COVID-19. The assay was immunoSEQ multiplex PCR, and TCRdb's table has in-frame clones only and misses some. This sample has about 76,000 clones; approximately 86% occur once, and the top ten carry roughly a sixth. Sequencing was performed on peripheral blood. The source of these receptors is a human donor in a cohort sampled during active COVID-19. The CDR3 runs from the conserved cysteine through the conserved F or W. D genes are given only for firm matches. Clone size appears in some rows only: once, few, many, or a class for an expanded clone.

clone_size: NA; d_call: NA; v_call: TRBV19; j_call: TRBJ1-1; cdr3_aa: CASSIGATWNTEAFF; cdr3_nt: TGTGCCAGTAGTATTGGGGCGACCTGGAACACTGAAGCTTTCTTT
clone_size: NA; d_call: TRBD1; v_call: TRBV27; j_call: TRBJ2-5; cdr3_aa: CASSLRDSLQETQYF; cdr3_nt: TGTGCCAGCAGTTTAAGGGACAGCCTCCAAGAGACCCAGTACTTC
clone_size: NA; d_call: NA; v_call: TRBV9; j_call: TRBJ2-2; cdr3_aa: CASSVGGNTGELFF; cdr3_nt: TGTGCCAGCAGCGTGGGAGGGAACACCGGGGAGCTGTTTTTT
clone_size: NA; d_call: NA; v_call: TRBV12-3/TRBV12-4; j_call: TRBJ2-7; cdr3_aa: CASSLTEYEQYF; cdr3_nt: TGTGCCAGCAGTTTAACGGAGTACGAGCAGTACTTC
clone_size: NA; d_call: NA; v_call: TRBV2; j_call: TRBJ2-1; cdr3_aa: CASSLGRLDYNEQFF; cdr3_nt: TGTGCCAGCAGTCTCGGGAGACTTGACTACAATGAGCAGTTCTTC
clone_size: NA; d_call: TRBD1; v_call: TRBV6-6; j_call: TRBJ2-1; cdr3_aa: CASRGQGALNEQFF; cdr3_nt: TGTGCCAGCAGGGGACAGGGGGCACTCAATGAGCAGTTCTTC
clone_size: NA; d_call: NA; v_call: TRBV20-1; j_call: TRBJ1-5; cdr3_aa: CSASGHLGNQPQHF; cdr3_nt: TGCAGTGCTAGTGGGCATCTGGGCAATCAGCCCCAGCATTTT
clone_size: NA; d_call: TRBD1; v_call: TRBV30; j_call: TRBJ1-1; cdr3_aa: CAWSGSGTGSEAFF; cdr3_nt: TGTGCCTGGAGTGGATCCGGGACAGGGAGTGAAGCTTTCTTT
clone_size: NA; d_call: NA; v_call: TRBV5-1; j_call: TRBJ1-1; cdr3_aa: CASSLAVGTNTEAFF; cdr3_nt: TGCGCCAGCAGCTTGGCCGTGGGCACGAACACTGAAGCTTTCTTT
clone_size: NA; d_call: TRBD2; v_call: TRBV2; j_call: TRBJ2-7; cdr3_aa: CASGGGMATSYEQYF; cdr3_nt: TGTGCCAGCGGCGGGGGTATGGCCACTTCCTACGAGCAGTACTTC
clone_size: NA; d_call: NA; v_call: TRBV7-2; j_call: TRBJ1-3; cdr3_aa: CASSLSGNKGNTIYF; cdr3_nt: TGTGCCAGCAGCTTATCAGGGAATAAAGGAAACACCATATATTTT
clone_size: NA; d_call: NA; v_call: TRBV30; j_call: TRBJ1-2; cdr3_aa: CAWSVPFEDGYTF; cdr3_nt: TGTGCCTGGAGTGTCCCCTTTGAGGATGGCTACACCTTC
clone_size: NA; d_call: TRBD1; v_call: TRBV3-1/TRBV3-2; j_call: TRBJ1-6; cdr3_aa: CASSPVGQGSSPLHF; cdr3_nt: TGTGCCAGCAGCCCAGTCGGACAGGGGAGTTCACCCCTCCACTTT
clone_size: NA; d_call: TRBD2; v_call: TRBV19; j_call: TRBJ2-3; cdr3_aa: CASSIISGGENTQYF; cdr3_nt: TGTGCCAGTAGTATTATATCGGGGGGAGAAAATACGCAGTATTTT
clone_size: NA; d_call: TRBD2; v_call: TRBV30; j_call: TRBJ2-2; cdr3_aa: CAWRLAGNTGELFF; cdr3_nt: TGTGCCTGGAGGCTAGCGGGAAACACCGGGGAGCTGTTTTTT
clone_size: NA; d_call: TRBD1; v_call: TRBV11-1; j_call: TRBJ1-2; cdr3_aa: CASEPRGNYGYTF; cdr3_nt: TGTGCCAGCGAGCCCAGGGGGAACTATGGCTACACCTTC
clone_size: NA; d_call: TRBD2; v_call: TRBV5-6; j_call: TRBJ2-5; cdr3_aa: CASSPGRGLAGQETQYF; cdr3_nt: TGTGCCAGCAGCCCAGGGCGGGGACTAGCGGGACAAGAGACCCAGTACTTC
clone_size: NA; d_call: TRBD1; v_call: TRBV5-1; j_call: TRBJ1-1; cdr3_aa: CASSVGQPHEAFF; cdr3_nt: TGCGCCAGCAGCGTGGGACAGCCCCATGAAGCTTTCTTT
clone_size: NA; d_call: TRBD2; v_call: TRBV28; j_call: TRBJ2-2; cdr3_aa: CASSIDRAVAGGLTGELFF; cdr3_nt: TGTGCCAGCAGTATTGACAGGGCGGTAGCGGGAGGGCTTACCGGGGAGCTGTTTTTT
clone_size: NA; d_call: NA; v_call: TRBV5-6; j_call: TRBJ2-1; cdr3_aa: CASSSRQAPPYNEQFF; cdr3_nt: TGTGCCAGCAGTTCGAGACAGGCCCCACCTTACAATGAGCAGTTCTTC
clone_size: NA; d_call: NA; v_call: TRBV4-3; j_call: TRBJ1-1; cdr3_aa: CASSQDSRAEGFTEAFF; cdr3_nt: TGCGCCAGCAGCCAAGATAGCCGAGCAGAGGGTTTCACTGAAGCTTTCTTT
clone_size: NA; d_call: TRBD2; v_call: TRBV30; j_call: TRBJ2-2; cdr3_aa: CALSGGGWTGELFF; cdr3_nt: TGTGCCTTGAGTGGCGGGGGGTGGACCGGGGAGCTGTTTTTT
clone_size: NA; d_call: NA; v_call: TRBV5-1; j_call: TRBJ2-1; cdr3_aa: CASSWANPADEQFF; cdr3_nt: TGCGCCAGCAGCTGGGCCAATCCGGCCGATGAGCAGTTCTTC
clone_size: NA; d_call: TRBD2; v_call: TRBV7-9; j_call: TRBJ2-1; cdr3_aa: CASSLGLASRNEQFF; cdr3_nt: TGTGCCAGCAGCTTGGGACTAGCCTCAAGGAATGAGCAGTTCTTC
clone_size: NA; d_call: NA; v_call: TRBV5-5; j_call: TRBJ1-5; cdr3_aa: CASSSSSASGQPQHF; cdr3_nt: TGTGCCAGCAGCTCGAGTTCGGCCTCAGGTCAGCCCCAGCATTTT
clone_size: NA; d_call: TRBD2; v_call: TRBV10-3; j_call: TRBJ2-1; cdr3_aa: CAISERLAGAHEQFF; cdr3_nt: TGTGCCATCAGTGAGAGGCTAGCGGGAGCCCATGAGCAGTTCTTC
clone_size: few; d_call: NA; v_call: TRBV19; j_call: TRBJ1-1; cdr3_aa: CASSIGTITMNTEAFF; cdr3_nt: TGTGCCAGTAGTATAGGGACTATAACCATGAACACTGAAGCTTTCTTT
clone_size: NA; d_call: NA; v_call: TRBV2; j_call: TRBJ2-2; cdr3_aa: CASSDVGRTGELFF; cdr3_nt: TGTGCCAGCAGTGACGTGGGGCGGACCGGGGAGCTGTTTTTT
clone_size: NA; d_call: TRBD1; v_call: TRBV6-5; j_call: TRBJ2-3; cdr3_aa: CASRDRATDTQYF; cdr3_nt: TGTGCCAGCAGAGACAGGGCGACAGATACGCAGTATTTT
clone_size: NA; d_call: TRBD1; v_call: TRBV18; j_call: TRBJ2-2; cdr3_aa: CASSAYRGLGTGELFF; cdr3_nt: TGTGCCAGCTCAGCTTACAGGGGCCTGGGGACCGGGGAGCTGTTTTTT
clone_size: NA; d_call: TRBD1; v_call: TRBV5-1; j_call: TRBJ2-7; cdr3_aa: CASSIGQADSYEQYF; cdr3_nt: TGCGCCAGCAGCATTGGACAGGCTGACTCCTACGAGCAGTACTTC
clone_size: NA; d_call: NA; v_call: TRBV5-1; j_call: TRBJ1-2; cdr3_aa: CASTPRGGYDYGYTF; cdr3_nt: TGCGCCAGCACCCCGAGGGGGGGCTATGACTATGGCTACACCTTC
clone_size: few; d_call: NA; v_call: TRBV5-1; j_call: TRBJ2-7; cdr3_aa: CASSLAGVGTYEQYF; cdr3_nt: TGCGCCAGCAGCTTGGCAGGGGTCGGGACCTACGAGCAGTACTTC
clone_size: NA; d_call: NA; v_call: TRBV12-5; j_call: TRBJ2-1; cdr3_aa: CASGSGGRGQRDEQFF; cdr3_nt: TGTGCTAGTGGTTCCGGGGGGCGGGGGCAGAGGGATGAGCAGTTCTTC
clone_size: NA; d_call: TRBD2; v_call: TRBV18; j_call: TRBJ2-1; cdr3_aa: CASPGTSGASSSYNEQFF; cdr3_nt: TGTGCCAGCCCGGGGACTAGCGGAGCTAGTTCTTCCTACAATGAGCAGTTCTTC
clone_size: NA; d_call: TRBD2; v_call: TRBV7-9; j_call: TRBJ2-1; cdr3_aa: CASSLGRPGLAVAHEQFF; cdr3_nt: TGTGCCAGCAGCTTAGGGAGGCCCGGACTAGCAGTGGCTCATGAGCAGTTCTTC
clone_size: NA; d_call: NA; v_call: TRBV12-3/TRBV12-4; j_call: TRBJ2-1; cdr3_aa: CAGGTSYNEQFF; cdr3_nt: TGTGCCGGCGGAACTTCCTACAATGAGCAGTTCTTC
clone_size: NA; d_call: NA; v_call: TRBV29-1; j_call: TRBJ2-1; cdr3_aa: CSVGALSDEQFF; cdr3_nt: TGCAGCGTGGGGGCCCTCTCGGATGAGCAGTTCTTC
clone_size: few; d_call: NA; v_call: TRBV5-6; j_call: TRBJ1-2; cdr3_aa: CASSLRGTGYTF; cdr3_nt: TGTGCCAGCAGCTTGAGGGGCACTGGCTACACCTTC
clone_size: NA; d_call: NA; v_call: TRBV4-2; j_call: TRBJ2-1; cdr3_aa: CASSQALLVDNEQFF; cdr3_nt: TGTGCCAGCAGCCAAGCTCTACTAGTTGACAATGAGCAGTTCTTC